These 9 T cell receptor beta chains share one sample of origin, sequenced in a study of blood T cell repertoires in COVID-19. Repertoires were generated with immunoSEQ multiplex PCR, while TCRdb's copy carries only in-frame clones and drops some. The table shows around 160,000 clones, with more than 70% occurring only once. Specimen: peripheral blood. These receptor sequences come from a human donor in a cohort sampled during active COVID-19.

This rearrangement joins TRBV5-6 to TRBJ2-7; D may be TRBD2 (5 bases). The V and J ends lost 2 bases and 5 bases respectively, with 20 bases between them. The germline gives CDR1 SGHDT, CDR2 YYEEEE. The CDR3 is 16 amino acids. CDR3 DNA sequence: TGTGCCAGCAGCTTCCCAGGTGGCTGGAGGCAACACGAGCAGTACTTC. Its protein product is CASSFPGGWRQHEQYF.

This clone appeared a single time. Written as DNA, the CDR3 is TGTGCCAGCAGGCGGACTAGAAATGAAAAACTGTTTTTT. Translating gives CASRRTRNEKLFF. This rearrangement joins TRBV28 to TRBJ1-4, with D unresolved. The CDR3 spans 13 residues. V was clipped by 6 bases and J by 5 bases, with 10 bases between them. Per germline, CDR1 MDHEN and CDR2 SYDVKM.

The chain joins TRBV3-1 (or the pseudogene TRBV3-2) to TRBJ1-5; D is unresolved. The V end was cut by 2 bases, the J end by 6 bases, with 8 bases between. Germline CDR1 is LGHDT and CDR2 is YNNKEL (reference sequence). This CDR3 is 13 amino acids long. CDR3 sequence: CASSQSTGQPQHF. The CDR3, as DNA: TGTGCCAGCAGCCAAAGTACTGGTCAGCCCCAGCATTTT.

V gene TRBV21-1 combines with J gene TRBJ2-2; the tabulated D call, TRBD1, remains unverified against the DNA. TRBV21-1 is an annotated pseudogene. The CDR3 length is 15 residues. CDR3 in DNA: TGTGCCAGCAGTGAGGGACAGGGTAACACCGGGGAGCTGTTTTTT. Protein product: CASSEGQGNTGELFF.

This clone turned up a few times. V gene TRBV11-3 combines with J gene TRBJ2-1, with 14 positions matching TRBD2. CDR3 size: 15 residues. V shed 4 bases and J 9 bases; nucleotides not matched to a gene: 5. Germline CDR1 and CDR2: SGHNT and YENEEA. CDR3 nucleotides: TGTGCCAGCAGCTACTCGGGACTAGCGGGGGCTGAGCAGTTCTTC. Translation gives CASSYSGLAGAEQFF.

The chain combines TRBV6-5 with TRBJ1-3; no firm D call. V was trimmed by 7 bases and J by 0 bases, leaving 10 bases between them. The germline gives CDR1 MNHEY, CDR2 SVGAGI. This CDR3 contains 14 residues. CDR3 sequence reads: CASINSNSGNTIYF. Written as DNA, the CDR3 is TGTGCCAGCATTAACAGCAACTCTGGAAACACCATATATTTT.

CDR3 amino acids: CASRRTDGALETPYAIYF. Here the CDR3 DNA reads TGCGCCAGCAGAAGGACAGATGGAGCTCTGGAAACACCATACGCCATATATTTT. The rearrangement joins TRBV10-1 to TRBJ1-3, with D perhaps TRBD1 (6 bases). Germline V gives CDR1 WNHNN, CDR2 SYGVQD (reference sequence). Trimming left V 6 bases short and J 11 bases short, with 32 bases between. The CDR3 is 18 residues long.

The sample holds a few counts of this clone. The chain combines TRBV4-3 with TRBJ1-5; TRBD1 might be the D (6 bases). The CDR3 spans 14 residues. The germline V gene has CDR1 LGHNA and CDR2 YSLEER. The V gene lost 5 bases and the J gene lost 4 bases, with 12 bases spanning the gap. The CDR3 loop reads CASSFDRSNQPQHF. In DNA, the CDR3 is TGCGCCAGCAGCTTCGACAGGAGTAATCAGCCCCAGCATTTT.

The DNA for the CDR3 is TGTGCCAGCAGCTCCCCCCCAAGGACAGGACCCCAAGAGACCCAGTACTTC. Residues: CASSSPPRTGPQETQYF. The V and J genes are TRBV7-2 and TRBJ2-5; 7 bases line up with TRBD1. The CDR3 is made up of 17 amino acids. The germline V gene has CDR1 SGHTA and CDR2 FQGNSA. Losses at the gene ends were 4 bases for V and 1 base for J; bases not matched to a gene: 12.